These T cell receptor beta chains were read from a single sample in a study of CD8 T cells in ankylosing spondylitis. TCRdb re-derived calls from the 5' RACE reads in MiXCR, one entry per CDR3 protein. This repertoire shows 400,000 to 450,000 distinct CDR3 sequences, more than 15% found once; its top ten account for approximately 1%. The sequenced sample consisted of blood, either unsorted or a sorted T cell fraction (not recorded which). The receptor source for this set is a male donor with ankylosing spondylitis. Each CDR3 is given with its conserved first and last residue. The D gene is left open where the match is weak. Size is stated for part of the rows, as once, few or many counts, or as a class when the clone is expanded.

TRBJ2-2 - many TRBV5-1 CASSSRDTGELFF TGCGCCAGCAGCTCCCGGGACACCGGGGAGCTGTTTTTT
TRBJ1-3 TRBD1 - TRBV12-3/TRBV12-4 CASRYGTVGIVGSGNTIYF TGTGCCAGCAGATACGGGACAGTAGGGATTGTGGGCTCTGGAAACACCATATATTTT
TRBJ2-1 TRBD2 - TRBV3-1 CASSRLSGSYNEQFF TGTGCCAGCAGCCGACTAAGCGGGAGCTACAATGAGCAGTTCTTC
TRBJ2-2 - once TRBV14 CASNQAHTRIGELFF TGTGCCAGCAACCAAGCACACACCAGAATAGGGGAGCTGTTTTTT
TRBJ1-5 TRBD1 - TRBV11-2 CASSLTGGTGQPQHF TGTGCCAGCAGCTTAACAGGGGGCACGGGACAGCCCCAGCATTTT
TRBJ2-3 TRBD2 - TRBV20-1 CSARREGLGDTQYF TGCAGTGCTAGGCGGGAGGGCCTCGGAGATACGCAGTATTTT
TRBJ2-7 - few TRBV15 CATSSETNPHYEQYF TGTGCCACCAGCAGTGAGACAAATCCTCATTACGAGCAGTACTTC
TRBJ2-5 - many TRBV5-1 CASSLAQQETQYF TGCGCCAGCAGCTTGGCTCAGCAAGAGACCCAGTACTTC
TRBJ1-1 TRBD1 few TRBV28 CASMLPGQGTTEAFF TGTGCCAGCATGCTACCGGGACAGGGTACCACTGAAGCTTTCTTT
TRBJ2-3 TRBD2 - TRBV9 CASSTSGGDLDTQYF TGTGCCAGCAGCACAAGCGGGGGGGATTTGGATACGCAGTATTTT
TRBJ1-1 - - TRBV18 CASSPDSGRTEAFF TGTGCCAGCTCACCCGATTCAGGCCGAACTGAAGCTTTCTTT
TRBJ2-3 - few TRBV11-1 CASSPRPSTDTQYF TGTGCCAGCAGCCCTAGACCAAGCACAGATACGCAGTATTTT
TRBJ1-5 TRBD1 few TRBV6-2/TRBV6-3 CASSTPGDRGRFSGQPQHF TGTGCCAGCAGTACACCTGGGGACAGGGGGCGCTTTAGCGGACAGCCCCAGCATTTT
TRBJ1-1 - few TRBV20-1 CSAIYPRAYMNTEAFF TGCAGTGCTATTTACCCCCGTGCCTACATGAACACTGAAGCTTTCTTT
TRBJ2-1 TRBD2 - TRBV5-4 CASSLATMTSGKQFF TGTGCCAGCAGCTTGGCGACGATGACTAGCGGGAAGCAGTTCTTC
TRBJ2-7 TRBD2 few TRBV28 CASSSPGSGATYEQYF TGTGCCAGCAGTTCCCCTGGTAGCGGGGCAACCTACGAGCAGTACTTC